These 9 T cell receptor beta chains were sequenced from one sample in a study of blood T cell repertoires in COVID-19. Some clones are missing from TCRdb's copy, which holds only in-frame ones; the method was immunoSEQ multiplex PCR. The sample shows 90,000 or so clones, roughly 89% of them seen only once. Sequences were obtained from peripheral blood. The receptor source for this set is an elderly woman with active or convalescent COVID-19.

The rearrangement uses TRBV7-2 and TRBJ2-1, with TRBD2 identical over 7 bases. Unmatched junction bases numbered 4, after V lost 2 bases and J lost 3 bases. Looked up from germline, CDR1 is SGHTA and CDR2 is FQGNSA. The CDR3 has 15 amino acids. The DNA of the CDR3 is TGTGCCAGCAGCTTATCCCGGGACTACTACAATGAGCAGTTCTTC. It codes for CASSLSRDYYNEQFF.

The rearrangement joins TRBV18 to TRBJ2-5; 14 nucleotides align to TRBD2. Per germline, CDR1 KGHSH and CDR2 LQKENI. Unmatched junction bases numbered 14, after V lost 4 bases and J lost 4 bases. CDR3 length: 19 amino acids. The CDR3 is CASSLGLAGAGGRGETQYF. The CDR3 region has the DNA TGTGCCAGCTCACTGGGACTAGCGGGGGCCGGCGGCCGAGGAGAGACCCAGTACTTC.

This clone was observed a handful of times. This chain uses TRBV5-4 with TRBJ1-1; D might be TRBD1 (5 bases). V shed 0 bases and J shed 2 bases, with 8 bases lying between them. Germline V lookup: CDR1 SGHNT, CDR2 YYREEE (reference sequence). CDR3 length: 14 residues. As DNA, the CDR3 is TGTGCCAGCAGCTTGGGACAGATTAACACTGAAGCTTTCTTT. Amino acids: CASSLGQINTEAFF. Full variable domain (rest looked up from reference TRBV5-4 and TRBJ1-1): ETGVTQSPTHLIKTRGQQVTLRCSSQSGHNTVSWYQQALGQGPQFIFQYYREEENGRGNFPPRFSGLQFPNYSSELNVNALELDDSALYLCASSLGQINTEAFFGQGTRLTVV.

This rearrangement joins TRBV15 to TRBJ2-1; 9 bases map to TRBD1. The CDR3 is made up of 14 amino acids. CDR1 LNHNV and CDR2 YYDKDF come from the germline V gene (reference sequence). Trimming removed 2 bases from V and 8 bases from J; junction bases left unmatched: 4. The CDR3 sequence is CATSRPDRGDEQFF. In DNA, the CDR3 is TGTGCCACCAGCAGACCGGACAGGGGCGATGAGCAGTTCTTC.

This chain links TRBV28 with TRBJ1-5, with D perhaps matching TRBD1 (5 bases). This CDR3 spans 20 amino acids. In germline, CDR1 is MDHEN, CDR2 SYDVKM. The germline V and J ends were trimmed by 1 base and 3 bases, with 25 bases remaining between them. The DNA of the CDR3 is TGTGCCAGCAGTTTATTGTATTCCCCCCGTGGGGCCAGCTTCAATCAGCCCCAGCATTTT. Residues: CASSLLYSPRGASFNQPQHF. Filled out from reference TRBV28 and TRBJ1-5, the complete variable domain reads DVKVTQSSRYLVKRTGEKVFLECVQDMDHENMFWYRQDPGLGLRLIYFSYDVKMKEKGDIPEGYSVSREKKERFSLILESASTNQTSMYLCASSLLYSPRGASFNQPQHFGDGTRLSIL.

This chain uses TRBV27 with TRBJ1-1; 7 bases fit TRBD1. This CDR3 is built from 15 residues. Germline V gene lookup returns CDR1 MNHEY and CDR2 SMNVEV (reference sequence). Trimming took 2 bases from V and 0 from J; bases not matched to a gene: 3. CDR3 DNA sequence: TGTGCCAGCAGTTTAACGGGACAGCTGAACACTGAAGCTTTCTTT. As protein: CASSLTGQLNTEAFF.

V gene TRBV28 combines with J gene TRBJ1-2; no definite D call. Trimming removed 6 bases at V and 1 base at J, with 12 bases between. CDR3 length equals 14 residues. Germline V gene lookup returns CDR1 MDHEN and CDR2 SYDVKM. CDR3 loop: CASSPLAINYGYTF. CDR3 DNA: TGTGCCAGCAGCCCCCTTGCTATTAACTATGGCTACACCTTC.

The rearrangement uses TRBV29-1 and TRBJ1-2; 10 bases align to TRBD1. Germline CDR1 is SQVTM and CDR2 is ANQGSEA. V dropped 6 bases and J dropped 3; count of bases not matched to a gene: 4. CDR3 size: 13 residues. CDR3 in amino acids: CSVRQGADYGYTF. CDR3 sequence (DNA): TGCAGCGTCCGACAGGGGGCGGACTATGGCTACACCTTC. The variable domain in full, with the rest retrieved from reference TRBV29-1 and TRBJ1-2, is SAVISQKPSRDICQRGTSLTIQCQVDSQVTMMFWYRQQPGQSLTLIATANQGSEATYESGFVIDKFPISRPNLTFSTLTVSNMSPEDSSIYLCSVRQGADYGYTFGSGTRLTVV.

Here the CDR3 DNA reads TGTGCCAGCAGTGAAGGGGGGCTAGGGCAGCCCCAGCATTTT. Its translation is CASSEGGLGQPQHF. This chain links TRBV2 with TRBJ1-5; maybe TRBD1 (6 bases). Trimming took off 1 base at V and 7 bases at J, with 11 bases between the two ends. Germline V lookup: CDR1 SNHLY, CDR2 FYNNEI. The CDR3 has 14 residues. Complete variable domain (other parts from reference TRBV2 and TRBJ1-5): EPEVTQTPSHQVTQMGQEVILRCVPISNHLYFYWYRQILGQKVEFLVSFYNNEISEKSEIFDDQFSVERPDGSNFTLKIRSTKLEDSAMYFCASSEGGLGQPQHFGDGTRLSIL.